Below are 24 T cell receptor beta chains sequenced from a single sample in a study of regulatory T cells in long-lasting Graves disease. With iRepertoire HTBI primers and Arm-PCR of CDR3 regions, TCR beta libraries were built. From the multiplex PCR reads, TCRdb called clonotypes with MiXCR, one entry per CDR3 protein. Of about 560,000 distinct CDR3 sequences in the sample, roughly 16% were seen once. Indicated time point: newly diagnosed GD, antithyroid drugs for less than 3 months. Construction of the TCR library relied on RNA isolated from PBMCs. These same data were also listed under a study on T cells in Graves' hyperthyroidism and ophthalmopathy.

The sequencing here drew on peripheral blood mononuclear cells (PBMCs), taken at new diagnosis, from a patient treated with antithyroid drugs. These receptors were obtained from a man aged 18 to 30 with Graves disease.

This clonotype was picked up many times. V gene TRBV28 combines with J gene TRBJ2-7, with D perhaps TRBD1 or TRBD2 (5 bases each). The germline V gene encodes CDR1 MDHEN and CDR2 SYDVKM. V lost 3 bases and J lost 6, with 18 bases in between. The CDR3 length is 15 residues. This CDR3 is CASSLVGTHPFEQYF. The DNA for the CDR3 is TGTGCCAGCAGTTTGGTCGGGACCCACCCCTTCGAGCAGTACTTC.

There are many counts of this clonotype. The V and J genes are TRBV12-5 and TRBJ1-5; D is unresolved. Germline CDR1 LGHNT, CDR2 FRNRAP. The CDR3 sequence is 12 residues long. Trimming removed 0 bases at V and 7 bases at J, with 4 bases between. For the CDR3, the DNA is TGTGCTAGTGGTTTGGTAGCCCAGCCCCAGCATTTT. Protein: CASGLVAQPQHF. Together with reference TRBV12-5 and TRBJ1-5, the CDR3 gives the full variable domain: DARVTQTPRHKVTEMGQEVTMRCQPILGHNTVFWYRQTMMQGLELLAYFRNRAPLDDSGMPKDRFSAEMPDATLATLKIQPSEPRDSAVYFCASGLVAQPQHFGDGTRLSIL.

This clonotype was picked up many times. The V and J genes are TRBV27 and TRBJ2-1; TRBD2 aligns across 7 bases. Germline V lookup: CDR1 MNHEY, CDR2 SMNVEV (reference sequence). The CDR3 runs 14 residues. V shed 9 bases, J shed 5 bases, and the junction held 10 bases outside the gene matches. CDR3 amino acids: CASSRGLNNNEQFF. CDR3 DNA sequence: TGTGCCAGTAGCCGGGGACTAAATAACAATGAGCAGTTCTTC.

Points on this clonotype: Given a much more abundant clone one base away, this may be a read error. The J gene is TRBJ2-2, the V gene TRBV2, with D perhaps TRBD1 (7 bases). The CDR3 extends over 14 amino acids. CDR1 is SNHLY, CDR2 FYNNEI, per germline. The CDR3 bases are TGTGTCAGCAGTGACGGCAGGGGGGCCGGGGAGCTGTTTTTT. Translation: CVSSDGRGAGELFF.

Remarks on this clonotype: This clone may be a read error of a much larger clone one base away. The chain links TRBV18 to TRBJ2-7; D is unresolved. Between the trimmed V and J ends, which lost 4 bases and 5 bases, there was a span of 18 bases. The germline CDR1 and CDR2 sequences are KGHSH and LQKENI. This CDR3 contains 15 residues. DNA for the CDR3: TGTGCCAGCTCACTGGGCCCAACCGAGTTCGACGAGCAGTACTTC. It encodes CASSLGPTEFDEQYF.

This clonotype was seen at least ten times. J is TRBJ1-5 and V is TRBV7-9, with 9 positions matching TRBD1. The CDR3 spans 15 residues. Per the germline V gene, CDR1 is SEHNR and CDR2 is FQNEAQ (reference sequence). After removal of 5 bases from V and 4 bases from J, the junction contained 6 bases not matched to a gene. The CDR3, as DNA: TGTGCCAGCAGCCCCGGGACAGGGCGTAATCAGCCCCAGCATTTT. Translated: CASSPGTGRNQPQHF. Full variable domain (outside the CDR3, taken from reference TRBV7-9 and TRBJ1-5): DTGVSQNPRHKITKRGQNVTFRCDPISEHNRLYWYRQTLGQGPEFLTYFQNEAQLEKSRLLSDRFSAERPKGSFSTLEIQRTEQGDSAMYLCASSPGTGRNQPQHFGDGTRLSIL.

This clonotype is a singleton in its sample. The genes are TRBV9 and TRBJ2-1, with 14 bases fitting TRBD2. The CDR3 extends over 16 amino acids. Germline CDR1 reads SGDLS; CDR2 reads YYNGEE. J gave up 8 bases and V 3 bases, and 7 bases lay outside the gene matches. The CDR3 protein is CASSAPTSGRAHEQFF. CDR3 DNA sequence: TGTGCCAGCAGCGCCCCGACTAGCGGGAGGGCCCATGAGCAGTTCTTC. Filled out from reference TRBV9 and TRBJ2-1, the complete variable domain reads DSGVTQTPKHLITATGQRVTLRCSPRSGDLSVYWYQQSLDQGLQFLIQYYNGEERAKGNILERFSAQQFPDLHSELNLSSLELGDSALYFCASSAPTSGRAHEQFFGPGTRLTVL.

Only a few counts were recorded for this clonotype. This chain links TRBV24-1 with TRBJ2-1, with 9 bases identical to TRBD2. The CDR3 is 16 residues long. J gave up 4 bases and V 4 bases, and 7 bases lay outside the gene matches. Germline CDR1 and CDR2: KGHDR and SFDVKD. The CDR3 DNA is TGTGCCACCAGTGAGCAAACTAGCGGGTTATACAATGAGCAGTTCTTC. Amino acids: CATSEQTSGLYNEQFF.

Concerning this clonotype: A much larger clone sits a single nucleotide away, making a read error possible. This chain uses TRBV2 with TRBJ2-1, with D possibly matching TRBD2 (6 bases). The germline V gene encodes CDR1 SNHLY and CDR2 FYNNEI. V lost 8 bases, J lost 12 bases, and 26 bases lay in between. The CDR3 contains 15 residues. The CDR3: CASSTAGTPTYVQFF. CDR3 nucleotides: TGTGCCAGCTCAACTGCCGGGACTCCCACGTATGTGCAGTTCTTC. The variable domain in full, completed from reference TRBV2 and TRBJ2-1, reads EPEVTQTPSHQVTQMGQEVILRCVPISNHLYFYWYRQILGQKVEFLVSFYNNEISEKSEIFDDQFSVERPDGSNFTLKIRSTKLEDSAMYFCASSTAGTPTYVQFFGPGTRLTVL.

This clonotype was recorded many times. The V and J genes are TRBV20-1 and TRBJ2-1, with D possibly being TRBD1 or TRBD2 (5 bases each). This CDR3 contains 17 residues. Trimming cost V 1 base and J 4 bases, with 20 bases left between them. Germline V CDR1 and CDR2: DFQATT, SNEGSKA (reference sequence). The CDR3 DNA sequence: TGCAGTGCTAGAGTGGCGGGCGAGGTGTGGGGGTACAATGAGCAGTTCTTC. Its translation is CSARVAGEVWGYNEQFF.

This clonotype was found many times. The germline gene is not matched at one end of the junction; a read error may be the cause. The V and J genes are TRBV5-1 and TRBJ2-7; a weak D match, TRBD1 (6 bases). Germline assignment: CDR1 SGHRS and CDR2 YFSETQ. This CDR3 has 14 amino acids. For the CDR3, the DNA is TGTGCCAGCAGCCGCGCCGGACAGTCCTACGAGCAGTACTTC. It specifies CASSRAGQSYEQYF.

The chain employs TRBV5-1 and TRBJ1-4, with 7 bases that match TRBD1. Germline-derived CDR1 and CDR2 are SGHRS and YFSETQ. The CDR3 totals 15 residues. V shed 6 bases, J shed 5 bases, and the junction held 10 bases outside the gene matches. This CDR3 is CASNGRGQPNEKLFF. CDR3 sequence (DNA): TGCGCCAGCAACGGGCGGGGACAGCCAAATGAAAAACTGTTTTTT.

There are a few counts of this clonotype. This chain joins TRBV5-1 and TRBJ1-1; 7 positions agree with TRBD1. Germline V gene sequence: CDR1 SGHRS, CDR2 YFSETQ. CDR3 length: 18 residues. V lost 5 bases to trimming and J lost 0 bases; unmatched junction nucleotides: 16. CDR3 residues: CASSSTTTGRGLNTEAFF. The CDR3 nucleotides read TGCGCCAGCAGTTCCACTACGACAGGGAGGGGTTTGAACACTGAAGCTTTCTTT.

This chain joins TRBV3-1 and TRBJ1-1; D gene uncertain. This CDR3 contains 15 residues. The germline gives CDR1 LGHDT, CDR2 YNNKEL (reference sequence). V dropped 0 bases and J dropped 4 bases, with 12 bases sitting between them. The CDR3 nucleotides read TGTGCCAGCAGCCAAGATTCGATGGGAGGCACTGAAGCTTTCTTT. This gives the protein CASSQDSMGGTEAFF.

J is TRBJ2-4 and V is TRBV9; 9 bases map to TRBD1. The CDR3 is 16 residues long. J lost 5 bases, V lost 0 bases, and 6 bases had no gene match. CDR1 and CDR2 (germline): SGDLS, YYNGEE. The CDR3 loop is CASSVGSGQGQNIQYF. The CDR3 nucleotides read TGTGCCAGCAGCGTAGGGTCGGGACAGGGCCAAAACATTCAGTACTTC.

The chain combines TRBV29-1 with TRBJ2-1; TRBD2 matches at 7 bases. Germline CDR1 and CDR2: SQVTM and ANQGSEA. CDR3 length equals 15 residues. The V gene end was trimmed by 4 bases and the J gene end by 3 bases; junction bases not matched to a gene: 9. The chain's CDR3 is CSVVMGLAVYNEQFF. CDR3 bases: TGCAGCGTTGTAATGGGGCTAGCGGTCTACAATGAGCAGTTCTTC.

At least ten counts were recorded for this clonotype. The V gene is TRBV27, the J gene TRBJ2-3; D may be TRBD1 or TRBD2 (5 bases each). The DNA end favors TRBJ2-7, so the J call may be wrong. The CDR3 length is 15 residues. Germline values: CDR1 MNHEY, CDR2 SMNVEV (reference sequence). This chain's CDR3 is CASSPRTGAPYEQYF. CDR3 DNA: TGTGCCAGCAGTCCCAGGACCGGGGCCCCCTACGAGCAGTACTTC.

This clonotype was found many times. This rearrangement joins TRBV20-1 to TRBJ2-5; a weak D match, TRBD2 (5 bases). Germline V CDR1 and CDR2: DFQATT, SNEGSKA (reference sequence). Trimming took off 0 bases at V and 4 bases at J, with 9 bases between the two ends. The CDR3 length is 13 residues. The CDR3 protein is CSARDERVETQYF. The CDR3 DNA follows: TGCAGTGCTAGAGATGAGAGGGTAGAGACCCAGTACTTC.

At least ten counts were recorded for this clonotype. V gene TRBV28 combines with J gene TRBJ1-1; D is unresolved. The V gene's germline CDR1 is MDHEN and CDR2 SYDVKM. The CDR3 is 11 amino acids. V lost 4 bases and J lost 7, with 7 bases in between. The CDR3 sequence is CASSWAYEAFF. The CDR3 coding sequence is TGTGCCAGCAGTTGGGCCTATGAAGCTTTCTTT. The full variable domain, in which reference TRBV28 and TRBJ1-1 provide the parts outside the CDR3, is DVKVTQSSRYLVKRTGEKVFLECVQDMDHENMFWYRQDPGLGLRLIYFSYDVKMKEKGDIPEGYSVSREKKERFSLILESASTNQTSMYLCASSWAYEAFFGQGTRLTVV.

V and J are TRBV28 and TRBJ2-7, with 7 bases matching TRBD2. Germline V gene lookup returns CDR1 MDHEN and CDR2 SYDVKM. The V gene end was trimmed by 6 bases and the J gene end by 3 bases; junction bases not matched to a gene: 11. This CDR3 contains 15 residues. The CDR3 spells CASSQSERDYYEQYF. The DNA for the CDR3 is TGTGCCAGCAGCCAGTCCGAGCGGGACTACTACGAGCAGTACTTC.

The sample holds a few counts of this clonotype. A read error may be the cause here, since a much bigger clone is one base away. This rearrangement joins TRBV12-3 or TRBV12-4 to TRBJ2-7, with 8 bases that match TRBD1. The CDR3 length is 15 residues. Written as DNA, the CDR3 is TGTGCCAACAGTTTAGTAGGACAGGGTACGAACGAGCAGTACTTC. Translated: CANSLVGQGTNEQYF.

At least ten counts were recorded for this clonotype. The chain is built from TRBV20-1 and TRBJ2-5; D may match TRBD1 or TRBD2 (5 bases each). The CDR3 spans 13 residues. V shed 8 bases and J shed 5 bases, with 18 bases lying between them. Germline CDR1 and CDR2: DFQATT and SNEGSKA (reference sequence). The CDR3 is CSQTGPIGETQYF. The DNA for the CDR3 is TGCAGTCAAACGGGACCCATAGGGGAGACCCAGTACTTC.

The CDR3 coding sequence is TGTGCCTGGAGTGTACTAATGGGGAAGCCTGGCTACACCTTC. It translates to CAWSVLMGKPGYTF. This sequence joins TRBV30 and TRBJ1-2, with D unclear. CDR1 and CDR2 (germline): GTSNPN, SVGIG (reference sequence). The CDR3 is made up of 14 amino acids. V gave up 0 bases and J gave up 7 bases, with 15 bases separating them.

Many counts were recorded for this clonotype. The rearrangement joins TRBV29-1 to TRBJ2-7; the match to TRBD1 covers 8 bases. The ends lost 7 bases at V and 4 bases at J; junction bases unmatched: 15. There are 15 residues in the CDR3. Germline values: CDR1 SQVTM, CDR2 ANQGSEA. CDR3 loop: CSGTRDRGRRYEQYF. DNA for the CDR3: TGCAGCGGCACCCGAGACAGGGGTAGGAGATACGAGCAGTACTTC.